This TCR beta chain derives from a study of blood T cell repertoires in COVID-19. This CDR3 comprises 16 residues. The germline V gene has CDR1 SGHKS and CDR2 YYEKEE (reference sequence). Trimming pared 4 bases from V and 1 base from J, leaving 16 bases between. The protocol was immunoSEQ multiplex PCR, while the TCRdb copy is restricted to in-frame clones and leaves out a portion. The data show 60,000 or so clones, with just under 85% seen just once and over 3.5% held by the top ten. The specimen was peripheral blood. This receptor was identified in a man aged 55 to 70 with acute or convalescent COVID-19. V usage is TRBV5-5 and J usage is TRBJ2-3, with D perhaps matching TRBD1 (6 bases). CDR3 bases: TGTGCCAGCAGCCAAGGGGGATTAGGGGGCACAGATACGCAGTATTTT. Translation gives CASSQGGLGGTDTQYF.